This TCR beta chain derives from a study of blood T cells in healthy people across ages. In the study overall: Template switching captured about one barcoded beta molecule per two T cells. Study findings and constraints: Samples with more naive T cells showed higher observed beta diversity.

Isolated PBMCs totaled at least 6.5 million in each sample. Germline V CDR1 and CDR2: SGHRS, YFSETQ. CDR3 length equals 14 residues. Trimming cost V 1 base and J 5 bases, with 12 bases left between them. This clonotype was picked up a small number of times. The target antigen is unknown. A second PCR, run for about 7 to 11 cycles, used a sample-barcoded 5' primer plus a J-beta primer mix. The template-switch adaptor was a 5' adaptor with 12 random nucleotides. It tagged each cDNA molecule. A single record per CDR3 protein comes from TCRdb applying MiXCR to the 5' RACE reads. The data show 1.5 million to 2 million distinct CDR3 sequences, with about 28% seen just once and approximately 7.7% held by the top ten.

This clonotype was sampled from a woman between 25 and 40 years old in good health. The chain recombines TRBV5-1 with TRBJ2-5; D gene uncertain. Sequenced material: blood. Here the CDR3 reads CASSLPPVGETQYF. The CDR3 coding sequence is TGCGCCAGCAGCTTGCCACCGGTGGGGGAGACCCAGTACTTC.